The rows below give T cell receptor beta chains drawn from one sample of a study of shared clonotypes between healthy human individuals. Only in-frame clones appear in the TCRdb table, and some are missing; sequencing was by immunoSEQ multiplex PCR. The sample gives about 2.3 million clones, approximately 90% of which show up once; around 0.35% is in the top ten. Sequencing input: naive CD4+ T cells from PBMCs. These receptors were taken from a man between 18 and 35 years old in good health. Some clones in this sample may be carry-over from other donors' samples. Both conserved end residues are part of each CDR3. The D gene is left open where the match is weak. Clone size is given for some rows only: seen once, a few or many times, or a class if the clone is expanded.

CDR3aa: CASSFFGPTLAGVPYEQYF
CDR3nt: TGTGCCAGCAGTTTTTTCGGCCCAACACTAGCGGGGGTACCCTACGAGCAGTACTTC
abundance: .
v_gene: TRBV27
d_gene: TRBD2
j_gene: TRBJ2-7

CDR3aa: CASSLGLTSGTLEQYF
CDR3nt: TGCGCCAGCAGCTTGGGCCTCACTAGCGGTACCCTCGAGCAGTACTTC
abundance: .
v_gene: TRBV5-1
d_gene: TRBD2
j_gene: TRBJ2-7

CDR3aa: CASSSTYNEQFF
CDR3nt: TGTGCCAGCAGCTCAACATACAATGAGCAGTTCTTC
abundance: .
v_gene: TRBV11-2
d_gene: .
j_gene: TRBJ2-1

CDR3aa: CASSPPSRLDEQFF
CDR3nt: TGTGCCAGCTCACCCCCCTCTCGGTTGGATGAGCAGTTCTTC
abundance: .
v_gene: TRBV18
d_gene: .
j_gene: TRBJ2-1

CDR3aa: CASSPLQGRAETQYF
CDR3nt: TGTGCCAGCTCACCTCTTCAGGGGCGCGCAGAGACCCAGTACTTC
abundance: once
v_gene: TRBV18
d_gene: .
j_gene: TRBJ2-5

CDR3aa: CSVEVDTDTQYF
CDR3nt: TGCAGCGTTGAAGTGGACACAGATACGCAGTATTTT
abundance: .
v_gene: TRBV29-1
d_gene: .
j_gene: TRBJ2-3

CDR3aa: CASSVSGELFF
CDR3nt: TGTGCCAGCAGTGTCTCCGGGGAGCTGTTTTTT
abundance: .
v_gene: TRBV2
d_gene: .
j_gene: TRBJ2-2

CDR3aa: CASSQVGGGAGDFHEQYF
CDR3nt: TGTGCCAGCAGCCAAGTGGGCGGAGGAGCGGGAGATTTTCACGAGCAGTACTTC
abundance: .
v_gene: TRBV4-2
d_gene: TRBD2
j_gene: TRBJ2-7

CDR3aa: CASSLLAGYNEQFF
CDR3nt: TGCGCCAGCAGCCTGCTAGCGGGATACAATGAGCAGTTCTTC
abundance: .
v_gene: TRBV5-1
d_gene: TRBD2
j_gene: TRBJ2-1

CDR3aa: CASSPTGTPTGELFF
CDR3nt: TGTGCCAGCAGCCCAACCGGGACACCCACCGGGGAGCTGTTTTTT
abundance: .
v_gene: TRBV7-3
d_gene: .
j_gene: TRBJ2-2

CDR3aa: CASSDPQGRRAEAFF
CDR3nt: TGCGCCAGCAGCGACCCCCAGGGAAGGAGGGCTGAAGCTTTCTTT
abundance: .
v_gene: TRBV5-1
d_gene: .
j_gene: TRBJ1-1

CDR3aa: CAGRSGRHATDTQYF
CDR3nt: TGTGCCGGACGTAGCGGGAGGCACGCCACAGATACGCAGTATTTT
abundance: .
v_gene: TRBV28
d_gene: TRBD2
j_gene: TRBJ2-3

CDR3aa: CAGAGVNPGKLFF
CDR3nt: TGTGCCGGGGCCGGGGTCAACCCAGGAAAACTGTTTTTT
abundance: .
v_gene: TRBV30
d_gene: .
j_gene: TRBJ1-4

CDR3aa: CASNPGVPYEQYF
CDR3nt: TGTGCCAGCAACCCTGGGGTCCCCTACGAGCAGTACTTC
abundance: .
v_gene: TRBV2
d_gene: .
j_gene: TRBJ2-7

CDR3aa: CASSSGTETYEQYF
CDR3nt: TGTGCCAGCAGCTCCGGGACAGAAACCTACGAGCAGTACTTC
abundance: .
v_gene: TRBV5-4
d_gene: TRBD1
j_gene: TRBJ2-7

CDR3aa: CASSEPGMEGYTF
CDR3nt: TGTGCCAGCAGTGAACCAGGGATGGAAGGCTACACCTTC
abundance: .
v_gene: TRBV25-1
d_gene: .
j_gene: TRBJ1-2

CDR3aa: CASSDPGGFRGYTF
CDR3nt: TGTGCCAGCAGTGACCCGGGTGGGTTTCGTGGCTACACCTTC
abundance: .
v_gene: TRBV6-1
d_gene: .
j_gene: TRBJ1-2

CDR3aa: CASRKTGTGVYEQYF
CDR3nt: TGTGCCAGCAGGAAGACCGGGACAGGGGTCTACGAGCAGTACTTC
abundance: .
v_gene: TRBV28
d_gene: TRBD1
j_gene: TRBJ2-7

CDR3aa: CASSVVDGSSGNTIYF
CDR3nt: TGTGCCAGCAGCGTAGTAGACGGAAGCTCTGGAAACACCATATATTTT
abundance: .
v_gene: TRBV9
d_gene: .
j_gene: TRBJ1-3

CDR3aa: CASSERPADTDADTQYF
CDR3nt: TGTGCCAGCAGTGAAAGGCCAGCTGACACCGATGCAGATACGCAGTATTTT
abundance: .
v_gene: TRBV25-1
d_gene: .
j_gene: TRBJ2-3

CDR3aa: CASTQTLAGGGETQYF
CDR3nt: TGCGCCAGCACCCAAACACTAGCGGGAGGCGGAGAGACCCAGTACTTC
abundance: .
v_gene: TRBV5-1
d_gene: TRBD2
j_gene: TRBJ2-5

CDR3aa: CASGSDRTVYGYTF
CDR3nt: TGTGCTAGTGGTTCGGACAGAACTGTATATGGCTACACCTTC
abundance: .
v_gene: TRBV12-5
d_gene: .
j_gene: TRBJ1-2

CDR3aa: CASRASGTGYHEQFF
CDR3nt: TGTGCCAGCAGGGCTTCCGGGACAGGGTACCATGAGCAGTTCTTC
abundance: once
v_gene: TRBV25-1
d_gene: TRBD1
j_gene: TRBJ2-1

CDR3aa: CASSLNSGSYNEQFF
CDR3nt: TGTGCCAGCAGCTTAAATAGCGGGAGCTACAATGAGCAGTTCTTC
abundance: .
v_gene: TRBV11-3
d_gene: TRBD2
j_gene: TRBJ2-1

CDR3aa: CASSPQDGNQPQHF
CDR3nt: TGTGCCAGCTCACCTCAGGACGGCAATCAGCCCCAGCATTTT
abundance: .
v_gene: TRBV18
d_gene: .
j_gene: TRBJ1-5

CDR3aa: CASSWNRGTYEQYF
CDR3nt: TGTGCCAGCAGTTGGAACAGGGGGACCTACGAGCAGTACTTC
abundance: .
v_gene: TRBV2
d_gene: TRBD1
j_gene: TRBJ2-7

CDR3aa: CASSERGQVYNEQFF
CDR3nt: TGTGCCAGCAGTGAACGAGGGCAGGTATACAATGAGCAGTTCTTC
abundance: .
v_gene: TRBV2
d_gene: .
j_gene: TRBJ2-1

CDR3aa: CASSPIQGENTIYF
CDR3nt: TGTGCCAGCAGCCCTATACAGGGGGAAAACACCATATATTTT
abundance: .
v_gene: TRBV2
d_gene: TRBD1
j_gene: TRBJ1-3

CDR3aa: CASSPPGRNYGYTF
CDR3nt: TGTGCCAGTAGTCCCCCCGGACGGAACTATGGCTACACCTTC
abundance: .
v_gene: TRBV19
d_gene: .
j_gene: TRBJ1-2

CDR3aa: CASSVEWDTDTQYF
CDR3nt: TGTGCCAGCAGCGTAGAGTGGGACACAGATACGCAGTATTTT
abundance: .
v_gene: TRBV9
d_gene: .
j_gene: TRBJ2-3

CDR3aa: CASSRAGTGAGNTIYF
CDR3nt: TGCGCCAGCAGCCGAGCAGGGACAGGGGCTGGAAACACCATATATTTT
abundance: .
v_gene: TRBV4-1
d_gene: TRBD1
j_gene: TRBJ1-3

CDR3aa: CASSLGGTTLFEKLFF
CDR3nt: TGTGCCAGCAGTTTAGGAGGGACAACGTTGTTTGAAAAACTGTTTTTT
abundance: .
v_gene: TRBV28
d_gene: .
j_gene: TRBJ1-4

CDR3aa: CASSSTGFTEAFF
CDR3nt: TGCGCCAGCAGCTCCACAGGGTTCACTGAAGCTTTCTTT
abundance: .
v_gene: TRBV5-1
d_gene: .
j_gene: TRBJ1-1

CDR3aa: CASSPGQLMNTEAFF
CDR3nt: TGTGCCAGCTCACCAGGACAGCTAATGAACACTGAAGCTTTCTTT
abundance: few
v_gene: TRBV18
d_gene: .
j_gene: TRBJ1-1

CDR3aa: CAISEAIRASLFF
CDR3nt: TGTGCCATCAGTGAGGCAATCAGGGCGAGCCTGTTTTTT
abundance: .
v_gene: TRBV10-3
d_gene: .
j_gene: TRBJ1-4

CDR3aa: CASSVAGLSYEQYF
CDR3nt: TGTGCCAGCAGCGTAGCGGGACTTTCCTACGAGCAGTACTTC
abundance: .
v_gene: TRBV9
d_gene: .
j_gene: TRBJ2-7

CDR3aa: CASSIGRAGQPQHF
CDR3nt: TGTGCCAGTAGTATCGGGAGGGCCGGTCAGCCCCAGCATTTT
abundance: .
v_gene: TRBV19
d_gene: .
j_gene: TRBJ1-5

CDR3aa: CASRDKNYGYTF
CDR3nt: TGTGCCAGCAGAGACAAAAACTATGGCTACACCTTC
abundance: .
v_gene: TRBV28
d_gene: .
j_gene: TRBJ1-2

CDR3aa: CASSLLAGAVDTQYF
CDR3nt: TGCGCCAGCAGCTTGTTGGCGGGAGCAGTAGATACGCAGTATTTT
abundance: .
v_gene: TRBV5-1
d_gene: TRBD2
j_gene: TRBJ2-3

CDR3aa: CASSLVQVGETQYF
CDR3nt: TGTGCCAGCAGCTTAGTACAGGTGGGAGAGACCCAGTACTTC
abundance: .
v_gene: TRBV7-9
d_gene: .
j_gene: TRBJ2-5

CDR3aa: CATSRVSAELYEQYF
CDR3nt: TGTGCCACCAGCAGAGTGTCCGCGGAGCTCTACGAGCAGTACTTC
abundance: once
v_gene: TRBV15
d_gene: .
j_gene: TRBJ2-7